This T cell receptor beta chain was documented in a study of blood T cell repertoires in COVID-19. Some clones are missing from TCRdb's copy, which holds only in-frame ones; the method was immunoSEQ multiplex PCR. The data contain 250,000 to 350,000 clones, roughly 89% of them seen just once; the ten biggest clones take up around 0.84%. Sample: peripheral blood. This TCR came from a man younger than 45 with acute or convalescent COVID-19.

The CDR3 DNA reads TGCGCCAGCAGTGATCGGGTCGCCACTGAAGCTTTCTTT. The encoded protein is CASSDRVATEAFF. V gene TRBV10-2 combines with J gene TRBJ1-1; D uncertain. Germline V gene lookup returns CDR1 WSHSY and CDR2 SAAADI. This CDR3 spans 13 amino acids. V was shortened by 3 bases and J by 4 bases, with 9 bases between the two germline ends.